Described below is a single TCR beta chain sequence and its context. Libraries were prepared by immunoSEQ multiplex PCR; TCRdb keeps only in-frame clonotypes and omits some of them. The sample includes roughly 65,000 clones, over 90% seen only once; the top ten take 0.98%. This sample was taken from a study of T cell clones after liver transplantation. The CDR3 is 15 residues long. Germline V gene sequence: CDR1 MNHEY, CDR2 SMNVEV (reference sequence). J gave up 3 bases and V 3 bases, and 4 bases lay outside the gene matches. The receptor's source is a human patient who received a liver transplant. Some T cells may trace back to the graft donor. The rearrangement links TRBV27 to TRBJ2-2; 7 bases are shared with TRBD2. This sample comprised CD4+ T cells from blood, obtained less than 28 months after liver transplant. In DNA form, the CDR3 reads TGTGCCAGCAGTTTCTGGGCGGGAGACACCGGGGAGCTGTTTTTT. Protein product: CASSFWAGDTGELFF.